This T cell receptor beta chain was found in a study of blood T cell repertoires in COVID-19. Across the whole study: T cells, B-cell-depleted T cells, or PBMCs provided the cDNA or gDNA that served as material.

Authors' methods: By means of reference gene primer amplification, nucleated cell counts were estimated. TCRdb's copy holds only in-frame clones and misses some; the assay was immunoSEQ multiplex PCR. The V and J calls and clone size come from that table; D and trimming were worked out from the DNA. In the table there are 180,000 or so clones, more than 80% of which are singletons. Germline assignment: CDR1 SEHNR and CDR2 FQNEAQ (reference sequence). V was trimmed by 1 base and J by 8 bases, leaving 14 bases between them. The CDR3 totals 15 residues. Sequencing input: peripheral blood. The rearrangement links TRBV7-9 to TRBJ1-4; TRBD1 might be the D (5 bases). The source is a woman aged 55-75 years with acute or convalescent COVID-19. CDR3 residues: CASSLDSGIGEKLFF. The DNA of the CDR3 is TGTGCCAGCAGCTTAGATTCAGGGATAGGCGAAAAACTGTTTTTT.